The 31 T cell receptor beta chains in this list originate from one sample, sequenced in a study of blood T cell repertoires in COVID-19. Sequencing used immunoSEQ multiplex PCR; TCRdb keeps in-frame clones, though not all of them. Counted here are about 180,000 clones, roughly 88% occurring once; the ten biggest clones make up 9.5% to 12%. Sequenced sample: peripheral blood. The receptors shown here come from a human donor with active or convalescent COVID-19. The donor label of this sample is uncertain.

This chain links TRBV9 with TRBJ1-2; D perhaps matches TRBD1 (6 bases). Between the trimmed V and J ends, which lost 4 bases and 6 bases, there was a span of 10 bases. Germline V gene data show CDR1 as SGDLS and CDR2 as YYNGEE. This CDR3 is 12 amino acids long. The CDR3 region is CASSSAGDGYTF. In nucleotides, the CDR3 is TGTGCCAGCAGCTCGGCAGGGGATGGCTACACCTTC.

The CDR3 DNA reads TGTGCCAGCAGCCCCCACACAGATACGCAGTATTTT. Amino acid sequence: CASSPHTDTQYF. The V gene is TRBV5-4, the J gene TRBJ2-3; no firm D call. V was trimmed by 4 bases and J by 2 bases, leaving 5 bases between them. From germline, CDR1 is SGHNT and CDR2 YYREEE (reference sequence). This CDR3 has 12 residues.

A few counts support this clone. The chain joins TRBV5-1 to TRBJ1-2; unclear D gene. CDR1 is SGHRS, CDR2 YFSETQ, per germline. The CDR3 is 14 residues long. Trimming removed 4 bases from V and 6 bases from J, with 16 bases in between. CDR3 in amino acids: CASSRGRSLHGYTF. CDR3 coding DNA: TGCGCCAGCAGCAGAGGCAGAAGCTTACATGGCTACACCTTC.

This clone was observed a single time. The V and J genes are TRBV2 and TRBJ2-3, with D perhaps TRBD2 (6 bases). Germline CDR1 and CDR2: SNHLY and FYNNEI. The length of the CDR3 is 15 residues. Trimming removed 4 bases from V and 3 bases from J, with 14 bases in between. In DNA, the CDR3 is TGTGCCAGCAGTGTCTCGGCGGGGCCAACAGATACGCAGTATTTT. This codes for CASSVSAGPTDTQYF.

This clone was recorded only once. The V and J genes are TRBV10-2 and TRBJ1-2; unclear D gene. Trimming stripped 3 bases from V and 8 bases from J, with 10 bases between. Per germline, CDR1 WSHSY and CDR2 SAAADI. This CDR3 has 12 residues. The CDR3 reads CASSDRRRGYTF. For the CDR3, the DNA is TGCGCCAGCAGTGATAGGAGGAGAGGCTACACCTTC.

V is TRBV6-5 and J is TRBJ2-1, with 9 bases fitting TRBD2. V lost 10 bases, J lost 7 bases, and 11 bases stayed unmatched. From germline, CDR1 is MNHEY and CDR2 SVGAGI. The CDR3 contains 14 residues. CDR3 sequence: CATALLAGFNEQFF. The CDR3 nucleotides are TGTGCCACAGCCCTCCTAGCGGGATTTAATGAGCAGTTCTTC.

This clone occurred once. The J gene is TRBJ2-7, the V gene TRBV5-1; D perhaps matches TRBD2 (5 bases). With 0 bases removed from V and 2 bases from J, the gap between germline ends came to 9 bases. The CDR3 sequence is 14 residues long. Germline loops: CDR1 SGHRS, CDR2 YFSETQ. The CDR3 is CASSLGAEPYEQYF. In DNA, the CDR3 is TGCGCCAGCAGCTTGGGAGCGGAGCCCTACGAGCAGTACTTC.

This clone has a single count. The chain has TRBV2 and TRBJ2-1; TRBD2 might be the D (6 bases). The V gene's germline CDR1 is SNHLY and CDR2 FYNNEI. V was clipped by 8 bases and J by 3 bases, with 20 bases between them. The CDR3 is made up of 16 amino acids. The chain's CDR3 is CASSPAGGASYNEQFF. The CDR3 DNA follows: TGTGCCAGCTCCCCGGCCGGAGGGGCTAGCTACAATGAGCAGTTCTTC.

This chain uses TRBV29-1 with TRBJ2-1; 10 bases fit TRBD1. Germline V gene sequence: CDR1 SQVTM, CDR2 ANQGSEA. Trimming removed 4 bases from V and 12 bases from J; junction bases left unmatched: 3. The CDR3 extends over 11 amino acids. As DNA, the CDR3 is TGCAGCGTTGTACGGGACAGGGGGCAGTTCTTC. Protein: CSVVRDRGQFF.

This chain uses TRBV2 with TRBJ2-1; 7 bases are shared with TRBD2. Germline V gene sequence: CDR1 SNHLY, CDR2 FYNNEI. There are 19 residues in the CDR3. V trimming: 6 bases; J trimming: 4 bases; junction bases outside the gene matches: 21. The CDR3 region is CASRVLGVGGGRPYNEQFF. In DNA form, the CDR3 reads TGTGCCAGCAGGGTTCTGGGTGTGGGTGGCGGGAGACCATACAATGAGCAGTTCTTC. The full variable domain, with the rest looked up from reference TRBV2 and TRBJ2-1, is EPEVTQTPSHQVTQMGQEVILRCVPISNHLYFYWYRQILGQKVEFLVSFYNNEISEKSEIFDDQFSVERPDGSNFTLKIRSTKLEDSAMYFCASRVLGVGGGRPYNEQFFGPGTRLTVL.

The CDR3 here is CASSPDGGGLATQYF. CDR3 nucleotides: TGCGCCAGCAGCCCGGATGGGGGGGGGCTTGCGACCCAGTACTTC. V is TRBV5-1 and J is TRBJ2-5; a weak D match, TRBD2 (7 bases). Germline lookup yields CDR1 SGHRS and CDR2 YFSETQ. The ends were cut back, 4 bases at V and 7 bases at J, with 20 bases in the middle. This CDR3 spans 15 amino acids.

The chain recombines TRBV7-2 with TRBJ2-2; 10 bases match TRBD2. The CDR3 spans 15 residues. V was pared by 3 bases and J by 4 bases, with 2 bases of the junction left unmatched. Germline V gives CDR1 SGHTA, CDR2 FQGNSA. CDR3 in amino acids: CASSLLAGGTGELFF. For the CDR3, the DNA is TGTGCCAGCAGCTTGTTAGCGGGAGGCACCGGGGAGCTGTTTTTT. The variable domain in full, with the rest retrieved from reference TRBV7-2 and TRBJ2-2, is GAGVSQSPSNKVTEKGKDVELRCDPISGHTALYWYRQSLGQGLEFLIYFQGNSAPDKSGLPSDRFSAERTGGSVSTLTIQRTQQEDSAVYLCASSLLAGGTGELFFGEGSRLTVL.

CDR3 loop: CSAAQGTDTQYF. CDR3 bases: TGCAGCGCAGCCCAGGGTACAGATACGCAGTATTTT. The chain recombines TRBV29-1 with TRBJ2-3, with a tentative D call TRBD1 (5 bases). This CDR3 is 12 amino acids long. V was shortened by 7 bases and J by 3 bases, with 11 bases between the two germline ends. CDR1 and CDR2 from the germline V gene are SQVTM and ANQGSEA.

The V and J genes are TRBV15 and TRBJ2-7, with 8 bases matching TRBD1. The germline CDR1 and CDR2 sequences are LNHNV and YYDKDF (reference sequence). The CDR3 loop spans 14 amino acids. After removal of 7 bases from V and 0 bases from J, the junction contained 5 bases not matched to a gene. Here the CDR3 DNA reads TGTGCCACCAAGGACAGGGATAGCTCCTACGAGCAGTACTTC. As protein: CATKDRDSSYEQYF.

The chain couples TRBV7-3 to TRBJ2-1; possibly TRBD1 for D (5 bases). Trimming took 3 bases from V and 9 from J, leaving 12 bases between them. Germline V lookup: CDR1 SGHTA, CDR2 FQGTGA. The CDR3 covers 13 residues. CDR3 sequence: CASSFPGSGEQFF. CDR3 nucleotides: TGTGCCAGCAGCTTCCCAGGGTCCGGTGAGCAGTTCTTC.

The chain is built from TRBV28 and TRBJ2-5; 7 bases match TRBD2. From germline, CDR1 is MDHEN and CDR2 SYDVKM. This CDR3 region has 18 residues. The ends lost 2 bases at V and 1 base at J; junction bases unmatched: 13. The CDR3 region is CASSLRPPAGDAQETQYF. The DNA of the CDR3 is TGTGCCAGCAGTTTACGCCCCCCGGCGGGAGACGCCCAAGAGACCCAGTACTTC.

J is TRBJ2-5 and V is TRBV19; 7 bases line up with TRBD1. CDR3 length: 15 amino acids. Trimming took 3 bases from V and 1 from J; bases not matched to a gene: 5. Germline-derived CDR1 and CDR2 are LNHDA and SQIVND (reference sequence). The CDR3 loop is CASSIPAGGQETQYF. The CDR3 DNA follows: TGTGCCAGTAGTATTCCTGCAGGGGGCCAAGAGACCCAGTACTTC.

The rearrangement links TRBV6-5 to TRBJ2-7; 11 positions match TRBD2. The V gene's germline CDR1 is MNHEY and CDR2 SVGAGI. Trimming at V came to 2 bases and at J to 4 bases, leaving 4 bases not matched to a gene. The CDR3 extends over 15 amino acids. In nucleotides, the CDR3 is TGTGCCAGCAGTTACATTCTAGCGGGGGGATACGAGCAGTACTTC. Translating gives CASSYILAGGYEQYF.

The gene calls are TRBV7-3 and TRBJ1-1; 7 bases are a match to TRBD1. The CDR3 consists of 14 residues. Trimming cost V 3 bases and J 1 base; bases outside gene matches: 2. Germline values: CDR1 SGHTA, CDR2 FQGTGA. As DNA, the CDR3 is TGTGCCAGCAGCTTCCAGGGGGAGAACACTGAAGCTTTCTTT. The encoded protein is CASSFQGENTEAFF.

The chain has TRBV30 and TRBJ1-1, with a tentative D call TRBD1 (5 bases). The CDR3 sequence is 11 residues long. V lost 5 bases and J 8 bases, leaving 12 bases between the germline ends. Germline V lookup: CDR1 GTSNPN, CDR2 SVGIG (reference sequence). The CDR3 nucleotides read TGTGCCTGGCAGGGCCGTCCCGAAGCTTTCTTT. Its protein product is CAWQGRPEAFF.

The rearrangement uses TRBV28 and TRBJ2-7; D is possibly TRBD1 (6 bases). CDR3 length: 15 residues. Germline lookup yields CDR1 MDHEN and CDR2 SYDVKM. Trimming cost V 7 bases and J 3 bases, with 19 bases left between them. CDR3 sequence reads: CASNIFDRIGYEQYF. CDR3 coding DNA: TGTGCCAGCAACATATTTGACAGGATCGGCTACGAGCAGTACTTC. The full variable domain, rest sourced from reference TRBV28 and TRBJ2-7, is DVKVTQSSRYLVKRTGEKVFLECVQDMDHENMFWYRQDPGLGLRLIYFSYDVKMKEKGDIPEGYSVSREKKERFSLILESASTNQTSMYLCASNIFDRIGYEQYFGPGTRLTVT.

This chain uses TRBV28 with TRBJ1-1; TRBD1 matches at 7 bases. Trimming removed 6 bases from V and 0 bases from J; junction bases left unmatched: 13. Germline V lookup: CDR1 MDHEN, CDR2 SYDVKM. The CDR3 sequence is 17 residues long. CDR3 nucleotide sequence: TGTGCCAGCAGCCCTCCTCGCGGGACAGCCATGAACACTGAAGCTTTCTTT. Its protein is CASSPPRGTAMNTEAFF.

This rearrangement joins TRBV20-1 to TRBJ2-7, with 8 positions matching TRBD2. V shed 3 bases, J shed 2 bases, and the junction held 15 bases outside the gene matches. Germline V gene lookup returns CDR1 DFQATT and CDR2 SNEGSKA (reference sequence). This CDR3 has 17 residues. The CDR3 region is CSASAGLLAGGTYEQYF. The DNA for the CDR3 is TGCAGTGCTAGTGCGGGACTTCTTGCGGGAGGTACCTACGAGCAGTACTTC.

Ten or more counts support this clone. V gene TRBV2 combines with J gene TRBJ2-7; TRBD1 matches 7 bases. Germline V gene data show CDR1 as SNHLY and CDR2 as FYNNEI. The CDR3 sequence is 12 residues long. The V and J ends lost 4 bases and 5 bases, in that order; junction bases with no gene match: 2. In DNA form, the CDR3 reads TGTGCCAGCAGTGTAAGGGGGCACGAGCAGTACTTC. Translating gives CASSVRGHEQYF.

The CDR3 loop is CASSYHLAANRETQYF. The CDR3 coding sequence is TGTGCCAGCAGCTACCACTTAGCGGCCAACCGGGAGACCCAGTACTTC. The rearrangement joins TRBV14 to TRBJ2-5; D may be TRBD2 (6 bases). Looked up from germline, CDR1 is SGHDN and CDR2 is FVKESK. Trimming pared 5 bases from V and 5 bases from J, leaving 21 bases between. The CDR3 covers 16 residues.

V and J are TRBV27 and TRBJ1-6, with a possible D match to TRBD1 (5 bases). Trimming cost V 4 bases and J 4 bases, with 23 bases left between them. The CDR3 is made up of 19 amino acids. The germline V gene encodes CDR1 MNHEY and CDR2 SMNVEV (reference sequence). The CDR3 DNA follows: TGTGCCAGCAGTTCTATGGGCATAACAAGGGGATTTTATAATTCACCCCTCCACTTT. It specifies CASSSMGITRGFYNSPLHF.

J is TRBJ2-7 and V is TRBV19, with TRBD2 as a possible D gene (5 bases). The CDR3 loop spans 13 amino acids. With 7 bases removed from V and 2 bases from J, the gap between germline ends came to 12 bases. Germline values: CDR1 LNHDA, CDR2 SQIVND (reference sequence). CDR3 sequence: CASMRAGTYEQYF. Written as DNA, the CDR3 is TGTGCCAGTATGAGGGCCGGGACCTACGAGCAGTACTTC.

This rearrangement joins TRBV7-9 to TRBJ2-7, with 7 bases lining up with TRBD2. Germline CDR1 reads SEHNR; CDR2 reads FQNEAQ (reference sequence). The CDR3 consists of 16 residues. J gave up 7 bases and V 0 bases, and 12 bases lay outside the gene matches. CDR3 bases: TGTGCCAGCAGCTTAGCTACTCCAAGCGGGGTCGGGGAGCAGTACTTC. It encodes CASSLATPSGVGEQYF.

This sequence joins TRBV30 and TRBJ1-6; D may be TRBD1 (5 bases). V was pared by 5 bases and J by 7 bases, with 15 bases between. In germline, CDR1 is GTSNPN, CDR2 SVGIG (reference sequence). This CDR3 has 14 amino acids. The CDR3 DNA is TGTGCCTGGGGGGCGGGGCAGAGAAATTCACCCCTCCACTTT. Translation: CAWGAGQRNSPLHF.

V and J are TRBV5-1 and TRBJ2-2; TRBD1 matches at 9 bases. With 1 base clipped from V and 6 bases from J, the junction kept 13 bases outside the gene matches. CDR3 length: 18 amino acids. CDR1 is SGHRS, CDR2 YFSETQ, per germline. The DNA of the CDR3 is TGCGCCAGCAGCTTGACTACACCGGGACAGGGAGGCGCCGGGGAGCTGTTTTTT. Translated: CASSLTTPGQGGAGELFF.

This clone was seen only a few times. This chain joins TRBV19 and TRBJ2-3; D gene uncertain. The CDR3 sequence is 14 residues long. Between the trimmed V and J ends, which lost 1 base and 2 bases, there was a span of 7 bases. The germline gives CDR1 LNHDA, CDR2 SQIVND (reference sequence). The CDR3 sequence is CASSIGALTDTQYF. The CDR3 DNA follows: TGTGCCAGTAGTATAGGAGCGCTCACAGATACGCAGTATTTT.